This T cell receptor (beta chain) came from a study of T cell changes during pregnancy in multiple sclerosis. Some clones are missing from TCRdb's copy, which holds only in-frame ones; the method was immunoSEQ multiplex PCR. The sample lists about 61,000 clones; approximately 88% were seen once. The CDR3 extends over 15 amino acids. Trimming cost V 3 bases and J 5 bases; bases outside gene matches: 9. Germline V gene lookup returns CDR1 KGHSH and CDR2 LQKENI. This specimen was peripheral blood, taken in the first trimester of pregnancy. The chain is built from TRBV18 and TRBJ1-1; the match to TRBD1 covers 7 bases. This receptor was identified in a female donor with multiple sclerosis, enrolled in a pregnancy study. CDR3 coding DNA: TGTGCCAGCTCACCGCAGGGGGGTTTGACTACTGAAGCTTTCTTT. Translating gives CASSPQGGLTTEAFF.